The entry below gives a single T cell receptor (beta chain) sequence along with its context. Generated by immunoSEQ multiplex PCR, the TCRdb table keeps only in-frame clones and is missing some. The repertoire includes some 190,000 clones, roughly 84% of them detected once, and around 5% sits in the top ten. The data belong to a study of blood T cell repertoires in COVID-19. CDR1 LNHDA and CDR2 SQIVND come from the germline V gene (reference sequence). This CDR3 contains 16 residues. V gave up 6 bases and J gave up 2 bases, with 17 bases separating them. The V call is TRBV19, the J call TRBJ2-1, with D tentatively TRBD2 (6 bases). This clonotype originated in a woman of 80 years or more with acute or convalescent COVID-19. The source material was peripheral blood. The chain's CDR3 is CASRFRDGGTYNEQFF. The CDR3 bases are TGTGCCAGTAGGTTTAGGGACGGAGGGACCTACAATGAGCAGTTCTTC.